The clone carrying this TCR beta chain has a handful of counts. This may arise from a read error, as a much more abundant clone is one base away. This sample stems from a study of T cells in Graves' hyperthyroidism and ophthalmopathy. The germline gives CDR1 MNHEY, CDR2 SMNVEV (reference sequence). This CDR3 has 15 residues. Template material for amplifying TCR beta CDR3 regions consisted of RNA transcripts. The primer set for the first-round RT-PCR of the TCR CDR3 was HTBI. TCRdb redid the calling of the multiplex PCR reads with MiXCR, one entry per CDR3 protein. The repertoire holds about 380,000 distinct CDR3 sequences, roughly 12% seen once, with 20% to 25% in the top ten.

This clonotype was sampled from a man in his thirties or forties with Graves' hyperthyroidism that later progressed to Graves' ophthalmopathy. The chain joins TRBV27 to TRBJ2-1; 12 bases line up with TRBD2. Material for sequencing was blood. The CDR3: CAGSLMLAGGREQFF. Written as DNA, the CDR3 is TGTGCCGGCAGCCTGATGCTAGCGGGGGGGCGTGAGCAGTTCTTC.